The 17 T cell receptor beta chains reported below all come from one sample, sequenced in a study of blood T cell repertoires in COVID-19. Generated by immunoSEQ multiplex PCR, the TCRdb table keeps only in-frame clones and is missing some. The sample contains about 220,000 clones, more than 75% of which appear only once. The sequenced material came from peripheral blood. These receptors were taken from a man aged 50-60 years who had recovered from COVID-19.

The rearrangement joins TRBV5-1 to TRBJ2-7; TRBD1 matches at 7 bases. The CDR3 is made up of 16 amino acids. Losses at the gene ends were 0 bases for V and 1 base for J; bases not matched to a gene: 7. Germline V gene data show CDR1 as SGHRS and CDR2 as YFSETQ. CDR3 nucleotides: TGCGCCAGCAGCTTGGTTCCTTGGACAGGATCCTACGAGCAGTACTTC. It translates to CASSLVPWTGSYEQYF. The full variable domain, completed using reference TRBV5-1 and TRBJ2-7, is KAGVTQTPRYLIKTRGQQVTLSCSPISGHRSVSWYQQTPGQGLQFLFEYFSETQRNKGNFPGRFSGRQFSNSRSEMNVSTLELGDSALYLCASSLVPWTGSYEQYFGPGTRLTVT.

The V call is TRBV24-1, the J call TRBJ2-1, with 7 bases that match TRBD1. CDR3 size: 12 residues. CDR1 is KGHDR and CDR2 is SFDVKD in the germline V gene. V shed 9 bases and J 3 bases; nucleotides not matched to a gene: 1. The CDR3 DNA is TGTGCCACCGGGGACAGCTACAATGAGCAGTTCTTC. It is translated as CATGDSYNEQFF.

The CDR3 protein is CASSLESATDTQYF. In nucleotides, the CDR3 is TGCGCCAGCAGCTTAGAGAGCGCCACAGATACGCAGTATTTT. This chain uses TRBV5-1 with TRBJ2-3; no firm D call. The CDR3 loop spans 14 amino acids. V was pared by 2 bases and J by 2 bases, with 9 bases between. Germline loops: CDR1 SGHRS, CDR2 YFSETQ.

The genes are TRBV5-1 and TRBJ2-3; the match to TRBD2 covers 9 bases. J lost 6 bases, V lost 3 bases, and 17 bases had no gene match. The germline CDR1 and CDR2 sequences are SGHRS and YFSETQ. The CDR3 consists of 18 residues. The chain's CDR3 is CASSSYALIAGAADTQYF. CDR3 coding DNA: TGCGCCAGCAGCTCCTATGCCCTAATAGCGGGAGCGGCGGATACGCAGTATTTT.

The chain recombines TRBV5-4 with TRBJ2-1; TRBD1 agrees at 8 bases. Looked up from germline, CDR1 is SGHNT and CDR2 is YYREEE (reference sequence). V lost 5 bases and J lost 5; bases outside the gene matches: 9. The CDR3 sequence is 15 residues long. The CDR3 reads CASRVGTGSHNEQFF. CDR3 in DNA: TGTGCCAGCAGAGTGGGGACAGGAAGCCACAATGAGCAGTTCTTC. Full variable domain (remainder filled in from reference TRBV5-4 and TRBJ2-1): ETGVTQSPTHLIKTRGQQVTLRCSSQSGHNTVSWYQQALGQGPQFIFQYYREEENGRGNFPPRFSGLQFPNYSSELNVNALELDDSALYLCASRVGTGSHNEQFFGPGTRLTVL.

The rearrangement joins TRBV11-2 to TRBJ2-7; 8 bases map to TRBD2. V lost 1 base and J lost 3; bases outside the gene matches: 5. The CDR3 covers 15 residues. CDR1 and CDR2 from the germline V gene are SGHAT and FQNNGV. In DNA form, the CDR3 reads TGTGCCAGCAGCTTAGGAGTCGGGAGGGGCTACGAGCAGTACTTC. As protein: CASSLGVGRGYEQYF.

V gene TRBV4-1 combines with J gene TRBJ1-5, with D possibly being TRBD1 (5 bases). With 0 bases removed from V and 5 bases from J, the gap between germline ends came to 14 bases. This CDR3 has 16 residues. Germline loops: CDR1 MGHRA, CDR2 YSYEKL. Here the CDR3 DNA reads TGCGCCAGCAGCCAAGACAGGGCGGTTGGCTATCAGCCCCAGCATTTT. The encoded protein is CASSQDRAVGYQPQHF.

The chain has TRBV27 and TRBJ2-1, with a weak D call TRBD2 (6 bases). Trimming took 7 bases from V and 0 from J, leaving 13 bases between them. The CDR3 loop spans 15 amino acids. The germline V gene encodes CDR1 MNHEY and CDR2 SMNVEV (reference sequence). The CDR3 coding sequence is TGTGCCAGCAACGAGGGACTGAGCTCCTACAATGAGCAGTTCTTC. Its translation: CASNEGLSSYNEQFF.

The chain employs TRBV6-2 or TRBV6-3 and TRBJ1-3, with 8 bases fitting TRBD1. This CDR3 contains 17 residues. CDR1 is MNHEY, CDR2 SVGEGT, per germline. Losses at the gene ends were 6 bases for V and 0 bases for J; bases not matched to a gene: 10. This CDR3 reads CASSPGTGPLSGNTIYF. The CDR3 DNA is TGTGCCAGCAGCCCTGGGACAGGTCCCCTCTCTGGAAACACCATATATTTT.

In its sample, this clone was seen a few times. This chain uses TRBV30 with TRBJ2-5, with 8 bases identical to TRBD1. CDR3 size: 15 residues. The germline CDR1 and CDR2 sequences are GTSNPN and SVGIG (reference sequence). Trimming cost V 2 bases and J 6 bases; bases outside gene matches: 11. In nucleotides, the CDR3 is TGTGCCTGGAGTCTCCGGGACAGGACCGTACAGACCCAGTACTTC. Its protein is CAWSLRDRTVQTQYF.

The genes are TRBV28 and TRBJ1-5, with D perhaps matching TRBD1 (6 bases). The CDR3 contains 17 residues. V lost 6 bases, J lost 7 bases, and 25 bases lay in between. CDR1 is MDHEN and CDR2 is SYDVKM in the germline V gene. CDR3 loop: CASSPGGSGVLGQPQHF. For the CDR3, the DNA is TGTGCCAGCAGCCCCGGTGGTTCAGGGGTGTTAGGACAGCCCCAGCATTTT.

This rearrangement joins TRBV7-9 to TRBJ2-3, with D uncertain. Germline values: CDR1 SEHNR, CDR2 FQNEAQ (reference sequence). Between the trimmed V and J ends, which lost 5 bases and 0 bases, there was a span of 3 bases. The CDR3 loop spans 12 amino acids. The CDR3 DNA reads as TGTGCCAGCAGCCTAAGCACAGATACGCAGTATTTT. Protein product: CASSLSTDTQYF.

CDR3 sequence reads: CASSFEGENPLWGYTF. Here the CDR3 DNA reads TGCGCCAGCAGCTTCGAGGGGGAGAACCCTCTATGGGGCTACACCTTC. The chain joins TRBV4-1 to TRBJ1-2; possible D gene TRBD1, 6 bases. Germline loops: CDR1 MGHRA, CDR2 YSYEKL. The germline V and J ends were trimmed by 5 bases and 8 bases, with 24 bases remaining between them. The CDR3 has 16 residues.

This sequence joins TRBV7-9 and TRBJ2-3; TRBD1 might be the D (6 bases). Germline loops: CDR1 SEHNR, CDR2 FQNEAQ (reference sequence). The CDR3 extends over 15 amino acids. Trimming shortened V by 0 bases and J by 1 base, and 8 bases separated the two germline ends. CDR3 amino acids: CASSLAEGGTDTQYF. The DNA of the CDR3 is TGTGCCAGCAGCTTAGCAGAGGGGGGCACAGATACGCAGTATTTT.

The chain joins TRBV5-1 to TRBJ1-5; D is perhaps TRBD1 (6 bases). CDR1 is SGHRS, CDR2 YFSETQ, per germline. The CDR3 runs 15 residues. Trimming pared 1 base from V and 2 bases from J, leaving 10 bases between. CDR3 loop: CASSLIGGGNQPQHF. In nucleotides, the CDR3 is TGCGCCAGCAGCTTGATAGGGGGAGGCAATCAGCCCCAGCATTTT. The variable domain in full, completed from reference TRBV5-1 and TRBJ1-5, reads KAGVTQTPRYLIKTRGQQVTLSCSPISGHRSVSWYQQTPGQGLQFLFEYFSETQRNKGNFPGRFSGRQFSNSRSEMNVSTLELGDSALYLCASSLIGGGNQPQHFGDGTRLSIL.

This clone has at least ten counts. The CDR3: CASSLSGELFF. In nucleotides, the CDR3 is TGTGCCAGCAGCTTATCTGGGGAGCTGTTTTTT. The rearrangement uses TRBV7-9 and TRBJ2-2; D unresolved. V dropped 2 bases and J dropped 8 bases, with 3 bases sitting between them. Per the germline V gene, CDR1 is SEHNR and CDR2 is FQNEAQ (reference sequence). The CDR3 is 11 amino acids.

The chain employs TRBV5-1 and TRBJ2-3; D is unresolved. Trimming left V 4 bases short and J 1 base short, with 10 bases between. The CDR3 has 14 amino acids. Per germline, CDR1 SGHRS and CDR2 YFSETQ. Here the CDR3 DNA reads TGCGCCAGCAGCCTGGGAAGAGGCACAGATACGCAGTATTTT. Its protein product is CASSLGRGTDTQYF.